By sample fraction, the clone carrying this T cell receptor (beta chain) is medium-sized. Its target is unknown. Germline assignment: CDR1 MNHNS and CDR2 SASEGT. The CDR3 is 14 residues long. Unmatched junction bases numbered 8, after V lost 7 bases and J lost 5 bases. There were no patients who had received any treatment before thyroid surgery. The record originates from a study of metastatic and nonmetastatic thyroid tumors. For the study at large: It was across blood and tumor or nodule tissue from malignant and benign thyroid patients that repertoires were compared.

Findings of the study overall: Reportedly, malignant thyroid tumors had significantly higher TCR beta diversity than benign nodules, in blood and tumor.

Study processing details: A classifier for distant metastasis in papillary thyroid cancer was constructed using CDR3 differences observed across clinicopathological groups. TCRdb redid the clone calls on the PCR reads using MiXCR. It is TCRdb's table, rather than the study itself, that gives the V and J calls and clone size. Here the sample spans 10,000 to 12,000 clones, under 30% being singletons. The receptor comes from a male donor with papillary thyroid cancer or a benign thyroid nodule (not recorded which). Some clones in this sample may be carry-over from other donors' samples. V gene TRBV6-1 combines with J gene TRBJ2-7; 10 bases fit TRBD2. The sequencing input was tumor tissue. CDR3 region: CASTIKREGNEQYV. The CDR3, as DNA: TGTGCCAGCACGATAAAGCGGGAGGGGAACGAGCAGTACGTC.